This T cell receptor beta chain appears in the sequencing data of a study of shared clonotypes between healthy human individuals. On the study more broadly: With ages of 18 to 49, the donors were a couple of women and three men.

Regarding the study as a whole: The researchers took only blood, and tissue repertoires probably look different.

The ends lost 0 bases at V and 4 bases at J; junction bases unmatched: 2. The CDR3 is 14 amino acids. CDR1 and CDR2 from the germline V gene are SGHRS and YFSETQ. Concerning this clone itself: As yet, its antigen is unknown. Different DNA sequences within this sample yield the same CDR3.

TCRdb's copy holds only in-frame clones and misses some; the assay was immunoSEQ multiplex PCR. The sample holds around 580,000 clones, 98% seen once. Naive CD8 cells were CD45RO-negative, positively selected for CCR7, excluding terminally differentiated effector memory CD45RA+ cells. J is TRBJ2-3 and V is TRBV5-1; 7 bases line up with TRBD1. The source of this sequence is a man between 25 and 39 years old in good health. The material sequenced was naive CD8+ T cells sorted from blood. The CDR3 sequence: CASSLGQGPDTQYF. CDR3 bases: TGCGCCAGCAGCTTGGGACAGGGTCCAGATACGCAGTATTTT.